Listed below are T cell receptor beta chains from one sample, sequenced in a study of blood T cell repertoires in COVID-19. Assay used: immunoSEQ multiplex PCR; TCRdb lists only in-frame clones, some missing. There are about 270,000 clones in the sample; around 82% occur only once, and about 3.4% lies in the top ten. The sample taken for sequencing was peripheral blood. Receptors were obtained from a woman aged 18-29 years with acute or convalescent COVID-19. CDR3s include the opening cysteine and the closing phenylalanine or tryptophan. Each record gives: J gene, CDR3 length, clone size, D gene, V gene, CDR3 protein, CDR3 DNA. D genes are given only for firm matches. The size entry is marked missing in some rows and otherwise reads once, few, many or a size class.

>TRBJ2-7|14|-|TRBD1|TRBV14
CASSQATGGAEQYF
TGTGCCAGCAGCCAAGCCACAGGGGGCGCGGAGCAGTACTTC
>TRBJ2-1|13|-|-|TRBV12-3/TRBV12-4
CASSSTTYNEQFF
TGTGCCAGCAGCTCGACTACTTACAATGAGCAGTTCTTC
>TRBJ1-2|14|few|-|TRBV18
CASSPLQVDYGYTF
TGTGCCAGCTCACCATTGCAGGTTGACTATGGCTACACCTTC
>TRBJ1-5|14|-|-|TRBV19
CASTQGGDYQPQHF
TGTGCCAGTACCCAGGGAGGGGATTATCAGCCCCAGCATTTT
>TRBJ1-1|17|-|TRBD1|TRBV10-1
CASSESEGTGRSTEAFF
TGCGCCAGCAGTGAGTCAGAGGGGACAGGGAGGTCCACTGAAGCTTTCTTT
>TRBJ2-5|15|-|-|TRBV7-2
CASSRGAVVGETQYF
TGTGCCAGCAGCCGTGGGGCCGTTGTCGGAGAGACCCAGTACTTC
>TRBJ1-1|13|few|TRBD1|TRBV12-3/TRBV12-4
CASSLGGTGTAFF
TGTGCCAGCAGTTTAGGGGGGACAGGGACCGCTTTCTTT
>TRBJ1-5|15|-|-|TRBV2
CASSGDIGKNQPQHF
TGTGCCAGCAGCGGGGACATTGGGAAAAATCAGCCCCAGCATTTT
>TRBJ1-6|14|-|TRBD1|TRBV30
CAWSSGGGNSPLHF
TGTGCCTGGAGTTCAGGGGGCGGAAATTCACCCCTCCACTTT
>TRBJ2-7|15|few|TRBD2|TRBV27
CASSLRVAGVREQYF
TGTGCCAGCAGTTTGCGTGTAGCGGGAGTAAGGGAGCAGTACTTC